These T cell receptor beta chains were read from a single sample in a study of CD8 T cells in ankylosing spondylitis. TCRdb reprocessed the 5' RACE reads via MiXCR and lists one record per CDR3 protein. The sample contains fewer than 200,000 distinct CDR3 sequences, 18% of which appear only once. The specimen sequenced was blood, either unsorted or a sorted T cell fraction (not recorded which). The receptors originated from a male donor with ankylosing spondylitis or in good health (not recorded which). The CDR3 runs from the conserved cysteine through the conserved F or W. The D gene is left open where the match is weak. The listing skips clone size in some rows; elsewhere it reads once, few, many or a size class.

j_call | v_call | d_call | cdr3_length | clone_size | cdr3_nt | cdr3_aa
TRBJ2-1 | TRBV29-1 | . | 16 | few | TGCAGCGGGCTAACGACCGGGACATCTCTTAACAATGAGCAGTTCTTC | CSGLTTGTSLNNEQFF
TRBJ1-1 | TRBV29-1 | TRBD1 | 12 | many | TGCAGCGTTGCCGTACAGGGGGGGGAAGCTTTCTTT | CSVAVQGGEAFF
TRBJ2-3 | TRBV11-2 | TRBD2 | 16 | few | TGTGCCAGCAGCGAATTAGCCCGGGGGAGGGCAGATACGCAGTATTTT | CASSELARGRADTQYF
TRBJ2-7 | TRBV5-1 | TRBD1 | 13 | many | TGCGCCAGCAGCTCCCAAACCGGACAGGGGGTGTACTTC | CASSSQTGQGVYF
TRBJ1-1 | TRBV4-1 | . | 15 | . | TGCGCCAGCAGCCAAGAAGGGGGTCAGGCCACTGAAGCTTTCTTT | CASSQEGGQATEAFF
TRBJ2-7 | TRBV5-1 | . | 17 | . | TGCGCCAGCAGCTTGATTCCGGGAGACCCCGTCGACTACGAGCAGTACTTC | CASSLIPGDPVDYEQYF
TRBJ2-3 | TRBV4-1 | . | 16 | . | TGCGCCAGCAGCCACCCCTTAAATCGGGCAGGAGATACGCAGTATTTT | CASSHPLNRAGDTQYF
TRBJ2-2 | TRBV12-3/TRBV12-4 | TRBD1 | 15 | many | TGTGCCAGCACCCTCGCAGGGGGCCGCACCGGGGAGCTGTTTTTT | CASTLAGGRTGELFF
TRBJ2-5 | TRBV5-6 | . | 12 | . | TGTGCCAGCAGCACCTGGCTTGAGACCCAGTACTTC | CASSTWLETQYF
TRBJ2-2 | TRBV5-1 | . | 12 | . | TGCGCCAGCAGCTTGCCGTTCGGGGAGCTGTTTTTT | CASSLPFGELFF
TRBJ2-5 | TRBV28 | . | 15 | many | TGTGCCAGCAGCGGCTCAGATAAAGACAAGGAGACCCAGTACTTC | CASSGSDKDKETQYF
TRBJ2-5 | TRBV28 | . | 13 | many | TGTGCCAGCAGTTGGGCAGGGCAAGAGACCCAGTACTTC | CASSWAGQETQYF
TRBJ2-1 | TRBV5-1 | . | 16 | many | TGCGCCAGCAGATCCAGGCCTGGGATCGGCAACAATGAGCAGTTCTTC | CASRSRPGIGNNEQFF
TRBJ1-1 | TRBV20-1 | TRBD1 | 12 | many | TGCAGTGCTTACAGGGGGGCCACTGAAGCTTTCTTT | CSAYRGATEAFF
TRBJ1-3 | TRBV5-1 | . | 14 | many | TGCGCCAGCAGCTTGGGGGACTCTGGAAACACCATATATTTT | CASSLGDSGNTIYF
TRBJ1-1 | TRBV4-1 | . | 14 | many | TGCGCCAGCAGCCATTACGGGTGGCAGGGCGAAGCTTTCTTT | CASSHYGWQGEAFF
TRBJ2-3 | TRBV10-2 | . | 13 | many | TGCGCCAGCAGTTTCTTCTCCACAGATACGCAGTATTTT | CASSFFSTDTQYF
TRBJ1-4 | TRBV28 | . | 15 | . | TGTGCCAGCAGTTTAGCGGTTGCAACTAATGAAAAACTGTTTTTT | CASSLAVATNEKLFF
TRBJ2-7 | TRBV12-3/TRBV12-4 | TRBD1 | 14 | few | TGTGCCAGTCAGTCACAGGGGGCATCCTACGAGCAGTACTTC | CASQSQGASYEQYF
TRBJ2-1 | TRBV20-1 | TRBD2 | 18 | many | TGCAGTGCTAGAGATGAAGGGCTAGCGGGGGGCTCCTACAATGAGCAGTTCTTC | CSARDEGLAGGSYNEQFF
TRBJ2-7 | TRBV3-1 | . | 13 | few | TGTGCCAGCAGCCAAGCGGGAGCTATCGAGCAGTACTTC | CASSQAGAIEQYF
TRBJ2-7 | TRBV29-1 | . | 13 | few | TGCAGCGTTGAAGATAGTTGGGTGAGAGAGCAGTACTTC | CSVEDSWVREQYF
TRBJ2-3 | TRBV5-5 | TRBD2 | 13 | . | TGTGCCAGCAGCTTGGTCCCCACTAGCGGTGCGTATTTT | CASSLVPTSGAYF